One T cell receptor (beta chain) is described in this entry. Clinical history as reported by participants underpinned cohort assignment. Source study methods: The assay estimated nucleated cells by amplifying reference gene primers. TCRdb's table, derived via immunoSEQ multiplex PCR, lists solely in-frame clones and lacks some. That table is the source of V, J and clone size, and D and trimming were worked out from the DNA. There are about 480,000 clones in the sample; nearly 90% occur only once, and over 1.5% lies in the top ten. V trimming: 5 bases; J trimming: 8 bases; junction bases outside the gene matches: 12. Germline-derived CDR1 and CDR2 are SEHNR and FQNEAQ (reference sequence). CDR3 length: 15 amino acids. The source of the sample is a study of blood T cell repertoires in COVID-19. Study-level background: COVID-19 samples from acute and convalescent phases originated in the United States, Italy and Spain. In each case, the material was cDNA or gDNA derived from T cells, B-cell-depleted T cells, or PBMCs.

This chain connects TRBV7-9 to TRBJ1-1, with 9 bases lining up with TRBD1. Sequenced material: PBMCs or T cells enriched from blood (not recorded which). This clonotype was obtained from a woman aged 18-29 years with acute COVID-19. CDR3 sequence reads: CASSGDRDPAREAFF. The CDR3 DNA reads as TGTGCCAGCAGCGGGGACAGGGACCCCGCGCGGGAAGCTTTCTTT.